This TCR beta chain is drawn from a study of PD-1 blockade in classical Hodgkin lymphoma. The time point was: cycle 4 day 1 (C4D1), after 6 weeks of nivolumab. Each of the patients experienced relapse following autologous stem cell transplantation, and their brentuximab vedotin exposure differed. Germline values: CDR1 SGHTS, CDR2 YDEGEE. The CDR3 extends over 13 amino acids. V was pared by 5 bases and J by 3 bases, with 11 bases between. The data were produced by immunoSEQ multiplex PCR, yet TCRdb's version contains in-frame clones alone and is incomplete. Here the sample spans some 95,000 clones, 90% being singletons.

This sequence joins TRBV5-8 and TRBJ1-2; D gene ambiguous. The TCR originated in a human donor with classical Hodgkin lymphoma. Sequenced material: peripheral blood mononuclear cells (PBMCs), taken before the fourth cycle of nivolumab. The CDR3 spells CASSMGEDYGYTF. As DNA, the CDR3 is TGTGCCAGCAGTATGGGCGAGGACTATGGCTACACCTTC.